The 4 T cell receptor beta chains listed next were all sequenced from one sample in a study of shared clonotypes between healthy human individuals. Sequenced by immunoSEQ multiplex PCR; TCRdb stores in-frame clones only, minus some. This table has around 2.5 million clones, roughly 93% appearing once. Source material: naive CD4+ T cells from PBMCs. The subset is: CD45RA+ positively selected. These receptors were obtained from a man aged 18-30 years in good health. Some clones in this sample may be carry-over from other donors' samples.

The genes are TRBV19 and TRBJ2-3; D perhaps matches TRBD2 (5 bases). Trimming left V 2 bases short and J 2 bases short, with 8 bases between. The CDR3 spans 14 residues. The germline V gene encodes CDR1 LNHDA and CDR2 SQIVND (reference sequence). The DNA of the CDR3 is TGTGCCAGTAGTATAAGGGAGATCACAGATACGCAGTATTTT. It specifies CASSIREITDTQYF.

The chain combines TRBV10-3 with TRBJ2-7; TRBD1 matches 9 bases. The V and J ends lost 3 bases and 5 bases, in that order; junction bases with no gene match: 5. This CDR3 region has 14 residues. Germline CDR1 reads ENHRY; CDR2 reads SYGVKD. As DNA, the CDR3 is TGTGCCATCAGTGAACAGGGACAGGGAGACGAGCAGTACTTC. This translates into CAISEQGQGDEQYF.

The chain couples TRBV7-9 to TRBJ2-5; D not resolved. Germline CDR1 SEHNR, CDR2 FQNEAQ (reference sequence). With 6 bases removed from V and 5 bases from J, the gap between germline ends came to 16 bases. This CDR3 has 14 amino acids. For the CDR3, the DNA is TGTGCCAGCAGACATAATCACCCCCCGGAGACCCAGTACTTC. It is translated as CASRHNHPPETQYF.

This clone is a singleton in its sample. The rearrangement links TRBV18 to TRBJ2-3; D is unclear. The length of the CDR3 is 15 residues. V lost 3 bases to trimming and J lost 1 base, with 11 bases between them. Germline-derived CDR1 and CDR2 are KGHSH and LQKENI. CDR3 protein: CASSPKSGGTDTQYF. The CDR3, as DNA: TGTGCCAGCTCACCTAAGAGTGGGGGCACAGATACGCAGTATTTT.